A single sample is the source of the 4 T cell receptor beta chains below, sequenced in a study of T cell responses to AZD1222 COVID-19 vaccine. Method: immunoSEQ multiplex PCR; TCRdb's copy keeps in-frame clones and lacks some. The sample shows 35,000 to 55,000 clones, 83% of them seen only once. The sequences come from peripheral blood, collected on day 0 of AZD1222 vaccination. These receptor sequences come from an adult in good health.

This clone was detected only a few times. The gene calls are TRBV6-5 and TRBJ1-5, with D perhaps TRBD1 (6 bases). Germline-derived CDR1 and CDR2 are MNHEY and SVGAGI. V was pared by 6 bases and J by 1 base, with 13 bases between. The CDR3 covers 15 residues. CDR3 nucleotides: TGTGCCAGCAGGTGGACAGTAACAAGCAATCAGCCCCAGCATTTT. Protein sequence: CASRWTVTSNQPQHF.

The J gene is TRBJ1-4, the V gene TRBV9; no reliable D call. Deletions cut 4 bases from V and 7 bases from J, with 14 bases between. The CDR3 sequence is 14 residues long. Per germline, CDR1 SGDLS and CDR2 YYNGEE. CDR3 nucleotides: TGTGCCAGCAGCCGAGATTTTATGGGTGAAAAACTGTTTTTT. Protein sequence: CASSRDFMGEKLFF.

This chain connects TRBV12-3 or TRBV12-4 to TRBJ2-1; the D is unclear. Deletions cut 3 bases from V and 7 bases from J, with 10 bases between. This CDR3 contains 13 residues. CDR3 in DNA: TGTGCCAGCAGTTTTAGGCTGAATAATGAGCAGTTCTTC. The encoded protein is CASSFRLNNEQFF.

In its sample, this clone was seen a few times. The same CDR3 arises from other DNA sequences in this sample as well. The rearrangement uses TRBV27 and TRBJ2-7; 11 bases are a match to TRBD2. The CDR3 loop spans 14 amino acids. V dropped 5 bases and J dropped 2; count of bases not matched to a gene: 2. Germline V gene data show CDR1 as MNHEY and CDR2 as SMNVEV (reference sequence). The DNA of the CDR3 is TGTGCCAGCAGTCTGGGACTAGCGGCCTACGAGCAGTACTTC. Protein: CASSLGLAAYEQYF.